The entry that follows covers one T cell receptor beta chain sequence. This sample was included in a study of blood T cell repertoires in COVID-19. Across the whole study: From the United States, Italy and Spain came samples of acute and convalescent COVID-19. T cells, B-cell-depleted T cells, or PBMCs supplied cDNA or gDNA.

Using immunoSEQ multiplex PCR, the repertoire was profiled, and TCRdb retains in-frame clones only, with some absent. The sample has 200,000 to 300,000 clones, 82% seen once. The CDR3 is 13 amino acids. V was trimmed by 5 bases and J by 2 bases, leaving 9 bases between them. The V gene's germline CDR1 is SEHNR and CDR2 FQNEAQ (reference sequence). This receptor was obtained from a woman between 55 and 75 years old with active or convalescent COVID-19. The chain uses TRBV7-9 and TRBJ1-2, with D maybe TRBD1 (5 bases). The sample taken for sequencing was peripheral blood. The CDR3 region has the DNA TGTGCCAGCAGCCCGACAGTGAACTATGGCTACACCTTC. Translated, it gives CASSPTVNYGYTF. The complete variable domain, with remaining parts taken from reference TRBV7-9 and TRBJ1-2, reads DTGVSQNPRHKITKRGQNVTFRCDPISEHNRLYWYRQTLGQGPEFLTYFQNEAQLEKSRLLSDRFSAERPKGSFSTLEIQRTEQGDSAMYLCASSPTVNYGYTFGSGTRLTVV.